This entry concerns a single T cell receptor beta chain. These data belong to a study of T cells after posttransplantation cyclophosphamide. Cyclophosphamide on days +3 and +4 followed busulfan-fludarabine conditioning and a marrow graft. The method was immunoSEQ multiplex PCR; TCRdb's version includes in-frame clones alone and lacks a portion of them. This table holds some 2,000 clones, 60% to 75% found once. Germline V gene sequence: CDR1 LGHNA, CDR2 YSLEER. V gave up 0 bases and J gave up 8 bases; unmatched junction bases: 6. The CDR3 length is 16 residues. Material: PBMCs, obtained nearly 35 days after a stem cell transplant with posttransplant cyclophosphamide. The V call is TRBV4-3, the J call TRBJ2-1; 11 nucleotides align to TRBD2. This TCR derives from a male patient in his forties or fifties who received an allogeneic stem cell transplant from a related donor and was CMV-positive. Some T cells may have come from the graft donor. CDR3 sequence reads: CASSQDRLAGGDEQFF. The DNA of the CDR3 is TGCGCCAGCAGCCAAGATCGGCTAGCGGGGGGCGATGAGCAGTTCTTC.